The rows below give T cell receptor beta chains drawn from one sample of a study of glioma-infiltrating T cells after dendritic cell vaccination. The table came from immunoSEQ multiplex PCR; TCRdb's copy has only in-frame clones and leaves some out. The repertoire holds about 82,000 clones, with approximately 90% as singletons. Sequencing was performed on blood, taken before dendritic cell vaccination. Receptors originate from a human donor with glioblastoma. Each CDR3 is given with its conserved first and last residue. A D gene is named only where the DNA matches it firmly. Size values are once, few and many counts, or a class for expanded clones, and some rows have none.

j_gene,d_gene,v_gene,abundance,CDR3nt,CDR3aa
TRBJ1-1,TRBD1,TRBV20-1,.,TGCAGTGCTCTGGAACAGGGGCATGCTTTCTTT,CSALEQGHAFF
TRBJ1-2,.,TRBV25-1,.,TGTGCCAGCAGTGAGAGGCACATTAACTATGGCTACACCTTC,CASSERHINYGYTF
TRBJ2-7,.,TRBV11-1,once,TGTGCCAGCAGCCACGACTCTACCTCCTACGAGCAGTACTTC,CASSHDSTSYEQYF
TRBJ2-2,TRBD2,TRBV9,few,TGTGCCAGCAGCGTAGTGGCGGGAGTACCGACCGGGGAGCTGTTTTTT,CASSVVAGVPTGELFF
TRBJ2-7,.,TRBV5-1,.,TGCGCCAGCAGCTTGGCCCTAGGGGCCAACTCCTACGAGCAGTACTTC,CASSLALGANSYEQYF
TRBJ1-5,.,TRBV10-3,.,TGTGCCATCAGTGAGGGGGCGACTCAGCCCCAGCATTTT,CAISEGATQPQHF
TRBJ2-5,.,TRBV20-1,.,TGCAGTGCTCCCCTTGAGACCCAGTACTTC,CSAPLETQYF
TRBJ2-5,TRBD2,TRBV11-2,.,TGTGCCAGCAGCTTAGGTCCTAGCGGGGGCAGTGGGACCCAGTACTTC,CASSLGPSGGSGTQYF
TRBJ2-5,.,TRBV7-8,.,TGTGCCAGCAGACGGGGACTGGCTGGAGAGACCCAGTACTTC,CASRRGLAGETQYF
TRBJ2-1,.,TRBV20-1,.,TGCAGTGCCAGTGATCTTGAGCAGTTCTTC,CSASDLEQFF
TRBJ2-5,TRBD1,TRBV14,.,TGTGCCAGCAGCCAAGGAGGGGGCATGACGACTCAGTACTTC,CASSQGGGMTTQYF